Presented here are 31 T cell receptor beta chains from one specimen sequenced in a study of siplizumab effects on memory and regulatory T cells. Profiled with immunoSEQ multiplex PCR; TCRdb holds only in-frame clones, not every one. The data hold 90,000 to 110,000 clones, with about 92% observed a single time. The sample comprised Tregs sorted from blood. The receptors shown here come from a human donor in good health.

The chain joins TRBV7-9 to TRBJ1-1, with D possibly being TRBD1 (5 bases). Trimming stripped 5 bases from V and 1 base from J, with 11 bases between. The CDR3 consists of 14 residues. The germline CDR1 and CDR2 sequences are SEHNR and FQNEAQ (reference sequence). The CDR3 protein is CASSPRGQNTEAFF. The CDR3 DNA reads as TGTGCCAGCAGCCCCCGGGGCCAGAACACTGAAGCTTTCTTT. Combining the CDR3 with reference TRBV7-9 and TRBJ1-1 gives the whole variable domain DTGVSQNPRHKITKRGQNVTFRCDPISEHNRLYWYRQTLGQGPEFLTYFQNEAQLEKSRLLSDRFSAERPKGSFSTLEIQRTEQGDSAMYLCASSPRGQNTEAFFGQGTRLTVV.

This clone has only one observation. The chain is built from TRBV7-9 and TRBJ1-5, with 9 nucleotides matching TRBD1. The CDR3 length is 16 residues. Germline V gene sequence: CDR1 SEHNR, CDR2 FQNEAQ (reference sequence). The V and J ends lost 5 bases and 5 bases, in that order; junction bases with no gene match: 10. CDR3 in amino acids: CASSAADRGIDQPQHF. CDR3 sequence (DNA): TGTGCCAGCAGCGCGGCGGACAGGGGAATCGATCAGCCCCAGCATTTT.

The gene calls are TRBV7-2 and TRBJ2-5, with D perhaps matching TRBD2 (6 bases). Germline-derived CDR1 and CDR2 are SGHTA and FQGNSA. Trimming removed 4 bases from V and 2 bases from J, with 14 bases in between. The CDR3 length is 15 residues. The CDR3 bases are TGTGCCAGCAGCTCCGCGGGGACCAGACAAGAGACCCAGTACTTC. Protein: CASSSAGTRQETQYF.

The V gene is TRBV19, the J gene TRBJ1-1; the D gene is possibly TRBD1 (5 bases). Per germline, CDR1 LNHDA and CDR2 SQIVND (reference sequence). The CDR3 has 14 residues. V shed 4 bases and J shed 5 bases, with 14 bases lying between them. Written as DNA, the CDR3 is TGTGCCAGTAGTACCAGGGTATCCAGGACTGAAGCTTTCTTT. Translation gives CASSTRVSRTEAFF.

This chain uses TRBV19 with TRBJ1-5; 8 positions match TRBD1. The J segment lost 4 bases and the V segment lost 0 bases, leaving 5 bases of the junction unmatched. CDR1 is LNHDA and CDR2 is SQIVND in the germline V gene (reference sequence). This CDR3 is 16 amino acids long. CDR3: CASSIEGQGANQPQHF. For the CDR3, the DNA is TGTGCCAGTAGTATAGAAGGGCAGGGGGCGAATCAGCCCCAGCATTTT.

This chain links TRBV6-1 with TRBJ1-2; 8 positions match TRBD1. Germline V gives CDR1 MNHNS, CDR2 SASEGT. This CDR3 comprises 12 residues. V gave up 5 bases and J gave up 9 bases; unmatched junction bases: 5. CDR3 in DNA: TGTGCCAGCAGTCACCGACAGGGGAGCTACACCTTC. Protein product: CASSHRQGSYTF.

The chain couples TRBV6-5 to TRBJ1-6; maybe TRBD1 (5 bases). CDR3 length: 14 amino acids. CDR1 is MNHEY and CDR2 is SVGAGI in the germline V gene. V lost 4 bases to trimming and J lost 3 bases, with 7 bases between them. CDR3 bases: TGTGCCAGCAGTTCCGGGGGCTATAATTCACCCCTCCACTTT. The encoded protein is CASSSGGYNSPLHF.

Written as DNA, the CDR3 is TGTGCCAGCAAAGGACAGGGTTGGGGCTACACCTTC. It specifies CASKGQGWGYTF. The chain uses TRBV27 and TRBJ1-2, with TRBD1 matching 8 bases. J was trimmed by 8 bases and V by 7 bases; bases with no gene match: 6. Germline CDR1 and CDR2: MNHEY and SMNVEV (reference sequence). CDR3 length equals 12 residues.

V usage is TRBV19 and J usage is TRBJ2-3, with 10 bases fitting TRBD2. This CDR3 is built from 16 residues. The junction had 7 bases not matched to a gene; V was cut back by 3 bases and J by 4 bases. The germline gives CDR1 LNHDA, CDR2 SQIVND (reference sequence). CDR3 DNA sequence: TGTGCCAGTAGTATCCGTGCTAGCGGGGGACCAGATACGCAGTATTTT. Amino acids: CASSIRASGGPDTQYF. Based on the CDR3 plus reference TRBV19 and TRBJ2-3, the full variable domain is DGGITQSPKYLFRKEGQNVTLSCEQNLNHDAMYWYRQDPGQGLRLIYYSQIVNDFQKGDIAEGYSVSREKKESFPLTVTSAQKNPTAFYLCASSIRASGGPDTQYFGPGTRLTVL.

The chain employs TRBV6-5 and TRBJ2-7; either TRBD1 or TRBD2 may fit D (5 bases each). Deletions cut 5 bases from V and 3 bases from J, with 14 bases between. Germline V gene data show CDR1 as MNHEY and CDR2 as SVGAGI. The CDR3 spans 14 residues. CDR3 DNA sequence: TGTGCCAGCAGTGGGGGTCCCCAGGGCTACGAGCAGTACTTC. It encodes CASSGGPQGYEQYF.

The chain combines TRBV2 with TRBJ2-4, with D perhaps TRBD1 (6 bases). The V gene lost 5 bases and the J gene lost 0 bases, with 8 bases spanning the gap. The CDR3 extends over 14 amino acids. Looked up from germline, CDR1 is SNHLY and CDR2 is FYNNEI. CDR3 sequence (DNA): TGTGCCAGCAGTAAACAGGGAGCCAAAAACATTCAGTACTTC. This sequence encodes CASSKQGAKNIQYF. The full variable domain, its missing parts supplied by reference TRBV2 and TRBJ2-4, is EPEVTQTPSHQVTQMGQEVILRCVPISNHLYFYWYRQILGQKVEFLVSFYNNEISEKSEIFDDQFSVERPDGSNFTLKIRSTKLEDSAMYFCASSKQGAKNIQYFGAGTRLSVL.

This chain joins TRBV5-1 and TRBJ2-2; 10 nucleotides line up with TRBD2. The CDR3 spans 15 residues. CDR1 is SGHRS, CDR2 YFSETQ, per germline. The ends lost 5 bases at V and 3 bases at J; junction bases unmatched: 4. CDR3 amino acids: CASRLGTSDTGELFF. The CDR3 region has the DNA TGCGCCAGCAGACTAGGGACTAGCGACACCGGGGAGCTGTTTTTT.

The rearrangement uses TRBV7-2 and TRBJ1-2, with TRBD1 matching 7 bases. V lost 7 bases to trimming and J lost 8 bases; unmatched junction nucleotides: 16. Germline assignment: CDR1 SGHTA and CDR2 FQGNSA. This CDR3 contains 15 residues. The CDR3 coding sequence is TGTGCCAGCATCCAGAGAGGAGGGGGCGCAGGGGGCTACACCTTC. It encodes CASIQRGGGAGGYTF.

The chain joins TRBV21-1 to TRBJ1-2; the listed D gene, TRBD1, was not tested against the DNA. TRBV21-1 is shown as a pseudogene. The CDR3 loop spans 15 amino acids. The CDR3 DNA reads as TGTGCCAGCAGCAAAGACTTCCCAGGGGGCCAAGGCTACACCTTC. Residues: CASSKDFPGGQGYTF.

This chain uses TRBV7-9 with TRBJ2-1, with 14 bases identical to TRBD2. Germline V gives CDR1 SEHNR, CDR2 FQNEAQ (reference sequence). The CDR3 extends over 16 amino acids. The trim removed 6 bases at V and 12 bases at J, leaving 13 bases unmatched. In nucleotides, the CDR3 is TGTGCCAGCAGTGGGACTAGCGGGAGAAAGGGGGGAGGGCAGTTCTTC. This sequence encodes CASSGTSGRKGGGQFF.

This chain joins TRBV30 and TRBJ1-3; no reliable D call. The CDR3 is made up of 11 amino acids. V lost 0 bases, J lost 4 bases, and 1 base lay in between. Germline V gene lookup returns CDR1 GTSNPN and CDR2 SVGIG (reference sequence). CDR3 DNA sequence: TGTGCCTGGAGTGTAGGAAACACCATATATTTT. It is translated as CAWSVGNTIYF.

This clone has only one observation. CDR3 region: CAIRQIQETQYF. For the CDR3, the DNA is TGTGCCATTCGACAGATCCAAGAGACCCAGTACTTC. The rearrangement links TRBV6-1 to TRBJ2-5; possibly TRBD1 for D (5 bases). V dropped 10 bases and J dropped 1 base, with 10 bases sitting between them. There are 12 residues in the CDR3. Germline V CDR1 and CDR2: MNHNS, SASEGT.

This chain connects TRBV5-1 to TRBJ1-1; D not certain. The CDR3 has 14 amino acids. The V gene's germline CDR1 is SGHRS and CDR2 YFSETQ. The V gene lost 4 bases and the J gene lost 1 base, with 11 bases spanning the gap. CDR3 loop: CASSLMDSNTEAFF. The CDR3, as DNA: TGCGCCAGCAGCCTAATGGATTCGAACACTGAAGCTTTCTTT.

The CDR3 loop is CATGTVLGYEQYF. The DNA of the CDR3 is TGTGCCACCGGGACAGTACTGGGGTACGAGCAGTACTTC. The gene calls are TRBV27 and TRBJ2-7, with TRBD1 matching 7 bases. With V trimmed by 10 bases and J by 4 bases, 10 bases remained unmatched. The CDR3 spans 13 residues. Germline CDR1 and CDR2: MNHEY and SMNVEV (reference sequence).

The V call is TRBV5-1, the J call TRBJ2-7, with unresolved D. Germline V gives CDR1 SGHRS, CDR2 YFSETQ. This CDR3 spans 15 amino acids. The V end was cut by 0 bases, the J end by 2 bases, with 12 bases between. Here the CDR3 DNA reads TGCGCCAGCAGCTTGGCCGCAGACCCAGCCTACGAGCAGTACTTC. As protein: CASSLAADPAYEQYF. The entire variable domain, with the rest obtained from reference TRBV5-1 and TRBJ2-7, is as follows: KAGVTQTPRYLIKTRGQQVTLSCSPISGHRSVSWYQQTPGQGLQFLFEYFSETQRNKGNFPGRFSGRQFSNSRSEMNVSTLELGDSALYLCASSLAADPAYEQYFGPGTRLTVT.

Note on this clone: The sample carries other DNA sequences with the same CDR3. The V and J genes are TRBV7-2 and TRBJ2-7; D not certain. This CDR3 has 12 amino acids. Between the trimmed V and J ends, which lost 5 bases and 1 base, there was a span of 6 bases. Germline values: CDR1 SGHTA, CDR2 FQGNSA. The CDR3 is CASSPSSYEQYF. The CDR3 coding sequence is TGTGCCAGCAGCCCAAGTTCCTACGAGCAGTACTTC.

The chain carries TRBV11-2 and TRBJ2-3; 7 nucleotides line up with TRBD2. The length of the CDR3 is 15 residues. Losses at the gene ends were 5 bases for V and 3 bases for J; bases not matched to a gene: 8. Germline CDR1 SGHAT, CDR2 FQNNGV. CDR3 protein: CASSARDYFTDTQYF. As DNA, the CDR3 is TGTGCCAGCAGCGCCCGGGACTATTTTACAGATACGCAGTATTTT.

This clone occurred once. This chain connects TRBV4-2 to TRBJ1-2; the D is unclear. V gave up 1 base and J gave up 5 bases, with 11 bases separating them. The length of the CDR3 is 14 residues. CDR1 and CDR2 from the germline V gene are LGHNA and YNFKEQ. CDR3 protein: CASSQGGSTYGYTF. CDR3 DNA: TGTGCCAGCAGCCAAGGTGGCAGTACTTATGGCTACACCTTC.

The chain joins TRBV1 to TRBJ2-7; TRBD2, as called in the table, went unchecked against the DNA. TRBV1 is reported as a pseudogene. The CDR3 is made up of 15 amino acids. The CDR3 DNA follows: TGCACCAGCAGCCAAGTTTACCCCGGGGGTGCCGAGCAGTACTTC. Translated: CTSSQVYPGGAEQYF.

As for this clone: Other DNA sequences of this sample code for an identical CDR3. This chain joins TRBV7-9 and TRBJ1-2; 7 bases are shared with TRBD1. V dropped 1 base and J dropped 8; count of bases not matched to a gene: 7. CDR1 is SEHNR and CDR2 is FQNEAQ in the germline V gene (reference sequence). CDR3 size: 14 residues. DNA for the CDR3: TGTGCCAGCAGCTTAGAATGGAGGGGGCGGGGCTACACCTTC. Its protein is CASSLEWRGRGYTF.

This chain links TRBV20-1 with TRBJ2-3; D gene uncertain. Germline CDR1 and CDR2: DFQATT and SNEGSKA (reference sequence). V dropped 3 bases and J dropped 6 bases, with 7 bases sitting between them. This CDR3 contains 11 residues. CDR3 in amino acids: CSASSGDTQYF. The CDR3 bases are TGCAGTGCTAGTTCCGGGGATACGCAGTATTTT.

The rearrangement joins TRBV2 to TRBJ2-4; D gene ambiguous. The CDR3 spans 12 residues. The V and J ends lost 6 bases and 3 bases respectively, with 6 bases between them. The V gene's germline CDR1 is SNHLY and CDR2 FYNNEI. The CDR3 region is CASRRFKNIQYF. In DNA, the CDR3 is TGTGCCAGCAGGCGGTTCAAAAACATTCAGTACTTC. The full variable domain, rest sourced from reference TRBV2 and TRBJ2-4, is EPEVTQTPSHQVTQMGQEVILRCVPISNHLYFYWYRQILGQKVEFLVSFYNNEISEKSEIFDDQFSVERPDGSNFTLKIRSTKLEDSAMYFCASRRFKNIQYFGAGTRLSVL.

The rearrangement links TRBV21-1 to TRBJ1-5; the DNA was not compared with TRBD1, the D call given in the table. TRBV21-1 is noted as a pseudogene. The CDR3 length is 18 residues. The CDR3 is CASSKETVTGQTDQPQHF. The CDR3 DNA sequence: TGTGCCAGCAGCAAAGAGACTGTGACAGGGCAAACAGATCAGCCCCAGCATTTT.

The V gene is TRBV27, the J gene TRBJ1-2; D call uncertain. V shed 3 bases and J shed 7 bases, with 12 bases lying between them. Per germline, CDR1 MNHEY and CDR2 SMNVEV (reference sequence). The CDR3 extends over 13 amino acids. The CDR3 is CASSFRRASGYTF. CDR3 coding DNA: TGTGCCAGCAGTTTTCGAAGGGCTTCTGGCTACACCTTC.

This clone was detected only a few times. V and J are TRBV6-8 and TRBJ2-5; the match to TRBD1 covers 8 bases. Germline loops: CDR1 MNHGY, CDR2 SAAAGT. This CDR3 spans 16 amino acids. The V and J ends lost 7 bases and 7 bases, in that order; junction bases with no gene match: 17. The CDR3 DNA follows: TGTGCCAGCAAACGGGACGGGACAGGCAACCCCGCGACCCAGTACTTC. It is translated as CASKRDGTGNPATQYF.

The V call is TRBV2, the J call TRBJ1-2; D is uncertain. The V and J ends lost 2 bases and 7 bases respectively, with 8 bases between them. The CDR3 has 12 residues. Per germline, CDR1 SNHLY and CDR2 FYNNEI. This CDR3 reads CASSELTSGYTF. CDR3 sequence (DNA): TGTGCCAGCAGTGAACTCACTTCTGGCTACACCTTC.